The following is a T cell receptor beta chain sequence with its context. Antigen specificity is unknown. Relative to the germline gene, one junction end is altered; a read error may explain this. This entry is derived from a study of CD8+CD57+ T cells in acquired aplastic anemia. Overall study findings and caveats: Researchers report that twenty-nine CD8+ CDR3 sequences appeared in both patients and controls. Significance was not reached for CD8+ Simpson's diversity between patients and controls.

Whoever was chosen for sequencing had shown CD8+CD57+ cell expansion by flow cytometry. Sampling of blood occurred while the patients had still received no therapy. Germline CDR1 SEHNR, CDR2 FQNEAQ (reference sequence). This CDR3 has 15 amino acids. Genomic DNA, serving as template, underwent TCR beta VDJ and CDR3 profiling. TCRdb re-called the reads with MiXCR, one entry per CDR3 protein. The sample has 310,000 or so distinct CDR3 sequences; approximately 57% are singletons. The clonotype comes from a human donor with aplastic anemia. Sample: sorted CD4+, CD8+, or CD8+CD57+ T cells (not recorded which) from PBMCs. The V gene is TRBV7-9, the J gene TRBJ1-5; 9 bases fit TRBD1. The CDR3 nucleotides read TGCGCCAGCAGCCAAGACAGGGGGGGAGATCAGCCCCAGCATTTT. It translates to CASSQDRGGDQPQHF.